One and the same sample provided the 21 T cell receptor beta chains below, sequenced in a study of long-term antiretroviral therapy in people with HIV. Runs used v3.0 of the immunoSEQ assay and were done at survey level. The protocol was immunoSEQ multiplex PCR, while the TCRdb copy is restricted to in-frame clones and leaves out a portion. The table records 25,000 to 35,000 clones, over 90% of them present only once. Sequencing used unsorted PBMCs, obtained 6.2 years after starting antiretroviral therapy. The receptors derive from a man aged 35 to 55 with HIV.

CDR3 loop: CASSMGLAQTQYF. DNA for the CDR3: TGTGCCAGCAGCATGGGACTAGCCCAGACCCAGTACTTC. The J gene is TRBJ2-5, the V gene TRBV5-4, with 9 bases identical to TRBD2. The CDR3 has 13 amino acids. V was pared by 4 bases and J by 6 bases, with 4 bases of the junction left unmatched. From germline, CDR1 is SGHNT and CDR2 YYREEE (reference sequence). Combining the CDR3 with reference TRBV5-4 and TRBJ2-5 gives the whole variable domain ETGVTQSPTHLIKTRGQQVTLRCSSQSGHNTVSWYQQALGQGPQFIFQYYREEENGRGNFPPRFSGLQFPNYSSELNVNALELDDSALYLCASSMGLAQTQYFGPGTRLLVL.

The rearrangement links TRBV7-7 to TRBJ2-2; weak D call: TRBD1 (5 bases). Germline lookup yields CDR1 SSHAT and CDR2 FNYEAQ (reference sequence). The CDR3 loop spans 13 amino acids. The V end was cut by 6 bases, the J end by 5 bases, with 10 bases between. The CDR3 loop reads CASRPGLTGELFF. CDR3 sequence (DNA): TGTGCCAGCAGGCCAGGGTTGACCGGGGAGCTGTTTTTT.

This chain uses TRBV7-9 with TRBJ1-2; D unresolved. The V end was cut by 4 bases, the J end by 6 bases, with 15 bases between. This CDR3 is built from 14 residues. Germline V gives CDR1 SEHNR, CDR2 FQNEAQ (reference sequence). The CDR3: CASSSFGRSDGYTF. In DNA form, the CDR3 reads TGTGCCAGCAGCTCTTTCGGGCGTTCCGATGGCTACACCTTC. Drawing the rest from reference TRBV7-9 and TRBJ1-2, the complete variable domain is DTGVSQNPRHKITKRGQNVTFRCDPISEHNRLYWYRQTLGQGPEFLTYFQNEAQLEKSRLLSDRFSAERPKGSFSTLEIQRTEQGDSAMYLCASSSFGRSDGYTFGSGTRLTVV.

The chain recombines TRBV7-9 with TRBJ2-1, with 8 nucleotides matching TRBD1. The CDR3 totals 12 residues. The J segment lost 14 bases and the V segment lost 5 bases, leaving 8 bases of the junction unmatched. Germline V lookup: CDR1 SEHNR, CDR2 FQNEAQ (reference sequence). The CDR3 coding sequence is TGTGCCAGCAGCGCGAGCCCGACAGGGGAGTTCTTC. It yields the protein CASSASPTGEFF.

This clone was counted a few times. The rearrangement links TRBV6-1 to TRBJ2-3, with TRBD1 matching 8 bases. The J segment lost 1 base and the V segment lost 2 bases, leaving 2 bases of the junction unmatched. The CDR3 consists of 15 residues. Germline CDR1 reads MNHNS; CDR2 reads SASEGT. DNA of the CDR3: TGTGCCAGCAGTGAATTACAGGGGGGCACAGATACGCAGTATTTT. It translates to CASSELQGGTDTQYF.

The chain links TRBV7-9 to TRBJ1-1, with 8 bases fitting TRBD1. The CDR3 sequence is 14 residues long. From germline, CDR1 is SEHNR and CDR2 FQNEAQ (reference sequence). V shed 3 bases and J 1 base; nucleotides not matched to a gene: 1. This CDR3 is CASSLGQENTEAFF. The DNA of the CDR3 is TGTGCCAGCAGCTTGGGACAGGAGAACACTGAAGCTTTCTTT.

This clone was recorded only once. The V and J genes are TRBV6-5 and TRBJ1-4; no definite D call. Germline-derived CDR1 and CDR2 are MNHEY and SVGAGI. The CDR3 extends over 14 amino acids. The germline V and J ends were trimmed by 8 bases and 7 bases, with 17 bases remaining between them. The DNA for the CDR3 is TGTGCCAGCCGCGGGGTCGGGTTAGGTGAAAAACTGTTTTTT. Translating gives CASRGVGLGEKLFF.

The count of this clone is one. J is TRBJ2-3 and V is TRBV7-2, with 7 bases lining up with TRBD2. V lost 2 bases to trimming and J lost 0 bases; unmatched junction nucleotides: 11. This CDR3 is built from 18 residues. Germline CDR1 SGHTA, CDR2 FQGNSA. The CDR3 DNA reads as TGTGCCAGCAGCTTATATGGAAGCGGGACTTCTAGCACAGATACGCAGTATTTT. Protein product: CASSLYGSGTSSTDTQYF. The full variable domain, rest sourced from reference TRBV7-2 and TRBJ2-3, is GAGVSQSPSNKVTEKGKDVELRCDPISGHTALYWYRQSLGQGLEFLIYFQGNSAPDKSGLPSDRFSAERTGGSVSTLTIQRTQQEDSAVYLCASSLYGSGTSSTDTQYFGPGTRLTVL.

The J gene is TRBJ2-1, the V gene TRBV5-1; D may be TRBD1 or TRBD2 (5 bases each). The CDR3 runs to 14 residues. Germline CDR1 SGHRS, CDR2 YFSETQ. Trimming took 0 bases from V and 5 from J, leaving 9 bases between them. CDR3: CASSLAQEDNEQFF. In DNA, the CDR3 is TGCGCCAGCAGCTTGGCACAGGAGGACAATGAGCAGTTCTTC.

V and J are TRBV7-9 and TRBJ2-7; D perhaps matches TRBD2 (5 bases). With 3 bases removed from V and 2 bases from J, the gap between germline ends came to 11 bases. From germline, CDR1 is SEHNR and CDR2 FQNEAQ (reference sequence). This CDR3 has 14 residues. The CDR3, as DNA: TGTGCCAGCAGCTTGATCGAGGAGGCCTACGAGCAGTACTTC. This translates into CASSLIEEAYEQYF.

This sequence joins TRBV9 and TRBJ2-3; the match to TRBD2 covers 10 bases. The CDR3 is 16 amino acids. Trimming took 5 bases from V and 3 from J; bases not matched to a gene: 9. CDR1 and CDR2 from the germline V gene are SGDLS and YYNGEE. The CDR3 DNA reads TGTGCCAGCAGTCCCGGACTAGCGGTGCTGACAGATACGCAGTATTTT. This codes for CASSPGLAVLTDTQYF.

As regards this clone: The sample holds other DNA sequences that translate to the same CDR3. The V gene is TRBV4-3, the J gene TRBJ1-1, with 12 nucleotides matching TRBD1. The CDR3 totals 14 residues. CDR1 and CDR2 (germline): LGHNA, YSLEER. With V trimmed by 0 bases and J by 11 bases, 4 bases remained unmatched. The CDR3 coding sequence is TGCGCCAGCAGCCAAGAACGGGACAGGGGGCTTGCTTTCTTT. Residues: CASSQERDRGLAFF.

The V and J genes are TRBV4-3 and TRBJ2-5; unclear D gene. The V end lost 0 bases, the J end lost 2 bases, and 4 bases lay between the germline ends. The CDR3 runs 13 residues. The germline gives CDR1 LGHNA, CDR2 YSLEER. The CDR3 DNA is TGCGCCAGCAGCCAAGACCGTCAAGAGACCCAGTACTTC. This translates into CASSQDRQETQYF.

This clone was found once. CDR3: CASSARTGNSYEQYF. CDR3 DNA: TGTGCCAGCAGTGCCCGGACAGGGAATTCCTACGAGCAGTACTTC. This chain uses TRBV6-1 with TRBJ2-7, with TRBD1 identical over 8 bases. The junction had 6 bases not matched to a gene; V was cut back by 4 bases and J by 1 base. Germline V gene sequence: CDR1 MNHNS, CDR2 SASEGT. The CDR3 has 15 amino acids.

A single count supports this clone. The chain recombines TRBV6-6 with TRBJ1-1; TRBD1 matches 7 bases. This CDR3 is 12 amino acids long. Trimming cost V 5 bases and J 11 bases; bases outside gene matches: 8. Germline lookup yields CDR1 MNHNY and CDR2 SVGAGI (reference sequence). CDR3 coding DNA: TGTGCCAGCAGTCAAACGGACAGGATCGCTTTCTTT. This encodes CASSQTDRIAFF.

This clone was counted only a few times. The chain uses TRBV7-6 and TRBJ2-7; a weak D match, TRBD1 (6 bases). Trimming left V 2 bases short and J 3 bases short, with 17 bases between. The CDR3 totals 16 residues. From germline, CDR1 is SGHVS and CDR2 FNYEAQ. The CDR3 DNA reads as TGTGCCAGCAGCTTAAATGGGGTACAGGGAGTCTACGAGCAGTACTTC. Translation gives CASSLNGVQGVYEQYF.

The CDR3 region is CASSEGDGGTDTQYF. As DNA, the CDR3 is TGTGCCAGCAGCGAGGGGGACGGAGGCACAGATACGCAGTATTTT. This rearrangement joins TRBV6-4 to TRBJ2-3; maybe TRBD1 (6 bases). V dropped 6 bases and J dropped 1 base, with 14 bases sitting between them. The length of the CDR3 is 15 residues. Germline-derived CDR1 and CDR2 are MRHNA and SNTAGT.

V is TRBV5-1 and J is TRBJ2-1, with D hard to call. V shed 1 base and J shed 8 bases, with 7 bases lying between them. Germline V gives CDR1 SGHRS, CDR2 YFSETQ. This CDR3 is built from 12 residues. CDR3 DNA: TGCGCCAGCAGCTTGAACCGGGATGAGCAGTTCTTC. This codes for CASSLNRDEQFF.

This clone was counted once. The rearrangement links TRBV5-4 to TRBJ2-7; D possibly matches TRBD1 or TRBD2 (6 bases each). Germline V gene lookup returns CDR1 SGHNT and CDR2 YYREEE (reference sequence). Between the trimmed V and J ends, which lost 0 bases and 2 bases, there was a span of 15 bases. The CDR3 extends over 16 amino acids. CDR3 sequence (DNA): TGTGCCAGCAGCTTGGGGGACTTCAGGGGACCCTACGAGCAGTACTTC. Translation: CASSLGDFRGPYEQYF.

The chain is built from TRBV29-1 and TRBJ2-7; TRBD2 is a possible D gene (5 bases). This CDR3 comprises 12 residues. CDR1 SQVTM and CDR2 ANQGSEA come from the germline V gene. The V end lost 5 bases, the J end lost 3 bases, and 11 bases lay between the germline ends. The CDR3 loop reads CSVNIGGYEQYF. The CDR3 coding sequence is TGCAGCGTTAATATAGGAGGCTACGAGCAGTACTTC.

This rearrangement joins TRBV9 to TRBJ2-1; TRBD2 agrees at 12 bases. V trimming: 3 bases; J trimming: 7 bases; junction bases outside the gene matches: 8. CDR3 length: 16 amino acids. Per the germline V gene, CDR1 is SGDLS and CDR2 is YYNGEE. The CDR3 DNA sequence: TGTGCCAGCAGCGCGCGACTAGCGGGAGTGGGGAATGAGCAGTTCTTC. Residues: CASSARLAGVGNEQFF.